This is a list of T cell receptor beta chains from one sample in a study of low-dose radiotherapy and immunotherapy resistance in tumors. TCRdb reprocessed the reads via MiXCR and lists one record per CDR3 protein. The data hold 35,000 to 50,000 distinct CDR3 sequences, with 20% to 25% observed a single time. Here the sequenced sample was PBMCs, taken after low-dose radiotherapy plus immunotherapy. Every receptor here comes from a male donor with prostate cancer. The CDR3 runs from the conserved cysteine through the conserved F or W. The order of the fields is V gene, clone size, J gene, D gene, CDR3 DNA, CDR3 protein. D genes are given only for firm matches. Not all rows give a size; the values are once, few, many and, for expanded clones, a class.

v_call: TRBV5-1; clone_size: -; j_call: TRBJ2-2; d_call: -; cdr3_nt: TGCGCCAGCAGCTTGAGGCACACCGGGGAGCTGTTTTTT; cdr3_aa: CASSLRHTGELFF
v_call: TRBV27; clone_size: -; j_call: TRBJ2-1; d_call: TRBD2; cdr3_nt: TGTGCCAGCAGCGGACTAGCGGGAGGGCCGTGGGGGTTCGAGCAGTTCTTC; cdr3_aa: CASSGLAGGPWGFEQFF
v_call: TRBV21-1; clone_size: many; j_call: TRBJ2-7; d_call: -; cdr3_nt: TGTGCCAGCAGTCCCGGGGGTAGGGAGCGGGGGGAGTCCTACGAGCAGTACTTC; cdr3_aa: CASSPGGRERGESYEQYF
v_call: TRBV6-2/TRBV6-3; clone_size: -; j_call: TRBJ2-7; d_call: -; cdr3_nt: TGTGCCAGCAGGGCGTCCTTCACTGACTACGAGCAGTACTTC; cdr3_aa: CASRASFTDYEQYF
v_call: TRBV20-1; clone_size: -; j_call: TRBJ1-3; d_call: -; cdr3_nt: TGCAGTGCCCGCGACAGTGACTCTGGAAACACCATATATTTT; cdr3_aa: CSARDSDSGNTIYF
v_call: TRBV5-1; clone_size: once; j_call: TRBJ2-7; d_call: TRBD2; cdr3_nt: TGCGCCAGCAGCTTGGTGTCTAGCGGGAGGGCTTACGAGCAGTACTTC; cdr3_aa: CASSLVSSGRAYEQYF
v_call: TRBV10-1; clone_size: many; j_call: TRBJ2-7; d_call: -; cdr3_nt: TGCGCCAGCAGTGGATGGAGCTCCTACGAGCAGTACTTC; cdr3_aa: CASSGWSSYEQYF
v_call: TRBV29-1; clone_size: once; j_call: TRBJ2-2; d_call: -; cdr3_nt: -; cdr3_aa: CSVGGGGAVNTGELFFF
v_call: TRBV6-5; clone_size: many; j_call: TRBJ2-2; d_call: TRBD2; cdr3_nt: TGTGCCAGCAGCCGCGGACTAGCGGGGGTCGGGGAGCTGTTTTTT; cdr3_aa: CASSRGLAGVGELFF
v_call: TRBV7-9; clone_size: many; j_call: TRBJ1-1; d_call: -; cdr3_nt: TGTGCCAGCAGCCGCCTTAACACTGAAGCTTTCTTT; cdr3_aa: CASSRLNTEAFF
v_call: TRBV12-3/TRBV12-4; clone_size: many; j_call: TRBJ2-6; d_call: -; cdr3_nt: TGTGCCAGCAGTTTGACCGTTGGGGCCAACGTCCTGACTTTC; cdr3_aa: CASSLTVGANVLTF
v_call: TRBV11-2; clone_size: -; j_call: TRBJ2-7; d_call: -; cdr3_nt: TGTGCCAGCAGTCCCCAGAGGCTAGGAGCCGGCTACGAGCAGTACTTC; cdr3_aa: CASSPQRLGAGYEQYF
v_call: TRBV7-9; clone_size: few; j_call: TRBJ2-3; d_call: -; cdr3_nt: TGTGCCAGCAGCGAGGGGGTCAGGGACCCAGATACGCAGTATTTT; cdr3_aa: CASSEGVRDPDTQYF
v_call: TRBV7-2; clone_size: few; j_call: TRBJ2-3; d_call: -; cdr3_nt: TGTGCCAGCAGCTTAGACTGGGGCAGGGACACAGATACGCAGTATTTT; cdr3_aa: CASSLDWGRDTDTQYF
v_call: TRBV5-4; clone_size: -; j_call: TRBJ2-1; d_call: TRBD2; cdr3_nt: TGTGCCAGCAGCTTGGAGGGACTAGCGTCAGGGGTAGGGGAGCAGTTCTTC; cdr3_aa: CASSLEGLASGVGEQFF
v_call: TRBV11-2; clone_size: -; j_call: TRBJ2-1; d_call: TRBD1; cdr3_nt: TGTGCCAGCAGCTCTCCGACACAGGGGGCATATGAGCAGTTCTTC; cdr3_aa: CASSSPTQGAYEQFF
v_call: TRBV5-4; clone_size: -; j_call: TRBJ2-1; d_call: TRBD2; cdr3_nt: TGTGCCAGCAGCTTGGGGAGCGGGATTGGATACAATGAGCAGTTCTTC; cdr3_aa: CASSLGSGIGYNEQFF
v_call: TRBV6-5; clone_size: -; j_call: TRBJ2-1; d_call: -; cdr3_nt: TGTGCCAGCAGTTACGCCAGGGACGGGGGAAATGAGCAGTTCTTC; cdr3_aa: CASSYARDGGNEQFF
v_call: TRBV19; clone_size: -; j_call: TRBJ2-5; d_call: -; cdr3_nt: TGTGCCAGTAGTCCCAATTTCGGGCAGACCCAGTACTTC; cdr3_aa: CASSPNFGQTQYF
v_call: TRBV18; clone_size: -; j_call: TRBJ1-1; d_call: TRBD1; cdr3_nt: TGTGCCAGCTCACGGGACAGGGGGAACACTGAAGCTTTCTTT; cdr3_aa: CASSRDRGNTEAFF
v_call: TRBV5-1; clone_size: many; j_call: TRBJ2-1; d_call: TRBD2; cdr3_nt: TGCGCCAGCAGCTTAACGACTAGCGGGAGTAATGAGCAGTTCTTC; cdr3_aa: CASSLTTSGSNEQFF
v_call: TRBV6-6; clone_size: few; j_call: TRBJ2-1; d_call: -; cdr3_nt: TGTGCCAGCAGTTACGAGCTAGCCTCCTACAATGAGCAGTTCTTC; cdr3_aa: CASSYELASYNEQFF
v_call: TRBV5-1; clone_size: many; j_call: TRBJ2-1; d_call: TRBD2; cdr3_nt: TGCGCCAGCAGCCCCGGGACTAGCGGGACACCACACCGTGCTCACAATGAGCAGTTCTTC; cdr3_aa: CASSPGTSGTPHRAHNEQFF
v_call: TRBV4-1; clone_size: many; j_call: TRBJ2-7; d_call: TRBD2; cdr3_nt: TGCGCCAGCAGCCAACTGACTAGCGGGGGGTACGAGCAGTACTTC; cdr3_aa: CASSQLTSGGYEQYF
v_call: TRBV12-5; clone_size: once; j_call: TRBJ2-1; d_call: -; cdr3_nt: TGTGCTAGTGGTTCAGGACAGTTATTTGAGCAGTTCTTC; cdr3_aa: CASGSGQLFEQFF
v_call: TRBV14; clone_size: -; j_call: TRBJ2-5; d_call: -; cdr3_nt: TGTGCCAGCAGCCAAGATAGGAAGACCCAGTACTTC; cdr3_aa: CASSQDRKTQYF
v_call: TRBV6-2/TRBV6-3; clone_size: -; j_call: TRBJ2-1; d_call: -; cdr3_nt: TGTGCCAGCAGTGCTCCCTCGCTTGTGGCGAGGTCCTACAATGAGCAGTTCTTC; cdr3_aa: CASSAPSLVARSYNEQFF
v_call: TRBV29-1; clone_size: -; j_call: TRBJ1-2; d_call: -; cdr3_nt: TGCAGCGTTGGGGGGGGGGATTCCCATGGCTACACCTTC; cdr3_aa: CSVGGGDSHGYTF
v_call: TRBV6-5; clone_size: many; j_call: TRBJ1-1; d_call: -; cdr3_nt: TGTGCCAGCAGCCCAGGGTCCCGGAACACTGAAGCTTTCTTT; cdr3_aa: CASSPGSRNTEAFF
v_call: TRBV18; clone_size: -; j_call: TRBJ2-6; d_call: -; cdr3_nt: TGTGCCAGCTCACTGCAGGCGGTGGGGGGACTGGCTGGGGCCAACGTCCTGACTTTC; cdr3_aa: CASSLQAVGGLAGANVLTF
v_call: TRBV5-4; clone_size: few; j_call: TRBJ2-5; d_call: -; cdr3_nt: TGTGCCAGCAGCTCACAGGGTTTCCAAGAGACCCAGTACTTC; cdr3_aa: CASSSQGFQETQYF
v_call: TRBV12-3/TRBV12-4; clone_size: once; j_call: TRBJ2-7; d_call: -; cdr3_nt: TGTGCCAGCAGTTCCCCAACAGGGAGCCACGAGCAGTACTTC; cdr3_aa: CASSSPTGSHEQYF
v_call: TRBV20-1; clone_size: many; j_call: TRBJ2-3; d_call: -; cdr3_nt: TGCAGTGTACACGTTAGCGGCAGAGATACGCAGTATTTT; cdr3_aa: CSVHVSGRDTQYF
v_call: TRBV20-1; clone_size: -; j_call: TRBJ2-7; d_call: TRBD1; cdr3_nt: TGCAGTGCTGGGACAGTTGAATACTCCTACGAGCAGTACTTC; cdr3_aa: CSAGTVEYSYEQYF
v_call: TRBV19; clone_size: many; j_call: TRBJ1-2; d_call: TRBD1; cdr3_nt: TGTGCCAGTAGTAGCCAAACAGGGGGAAGCTATGGCTACACCTTC; cdr3_aa: CASSSQTGGSYGYTF
v_call: TRBV27; clone_size: -; j_call: TRBJ1-5; d_call: TRBD1; cdr3_nt: TGTGCTAGCAGTTCGGGGACAGGGAGGGCCCAGCCCCAGCATTTT; cdr3_aa: CASSSGTGRAQPQHF
v_call: TRBV11-2; clone_size: -; j_call: TRBJ2-2; d_call: -; cdr3_nt: -; cdr3_aa: CASSRPTSGYTGELFFF
v_call: TRBV7-9; clone_size: many; j_call: TRBJ1-5; d_call: -; cdr3_nt: TGTGCCAGCAGTTCGGACAAAAGCAATCAGCCCCAGCATTTT; cdr3_aa: CASSSDKSNQPQHF
v_call: TRBV3-1; clone_size: many; j_call: TRBJ2-6; d_call: TRBD2; cdr3_nt: TGTGCCAGCAGCCAAGAAACTACTAGCGGGAGGGCCTCCGGGGCCAACGTCCTGACTTTC; cdr3_aa: CASSQETTSGRASGANVLTF
v_call: TRBV6-1; clone_size: many; j_call: TRBJ1-5; d_call: -; cdr3_nt: TGTGCCAGCAGCGGAGTCCCCGGACGGGATAGCAATCAGCCCCAGCATTTT; cdr3_aa: CASSGVPGRDSNQPQHF
v_call: TRBV14; clone_size: -; j_call: TRBJ1-4; d_call: -; cdr3_nt: TGTGCCAGCAGCCAAGAATTCGGAGAAAAACTGTTTTTT; cdr3_aa: CASSQEFGEKLFF